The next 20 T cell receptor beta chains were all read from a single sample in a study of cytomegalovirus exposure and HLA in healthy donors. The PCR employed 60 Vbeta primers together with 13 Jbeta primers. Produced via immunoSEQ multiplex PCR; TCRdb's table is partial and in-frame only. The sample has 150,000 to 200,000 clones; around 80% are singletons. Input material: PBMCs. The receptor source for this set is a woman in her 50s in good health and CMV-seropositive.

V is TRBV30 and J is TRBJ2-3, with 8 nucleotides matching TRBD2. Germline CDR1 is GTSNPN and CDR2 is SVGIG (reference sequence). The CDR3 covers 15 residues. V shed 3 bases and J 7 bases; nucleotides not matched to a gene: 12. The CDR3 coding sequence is TGTGCCTGGAGCCCTAGGGGACTAGAATCCCATACGCAGTATTTT. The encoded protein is CAWSPRGLESHTQYF.

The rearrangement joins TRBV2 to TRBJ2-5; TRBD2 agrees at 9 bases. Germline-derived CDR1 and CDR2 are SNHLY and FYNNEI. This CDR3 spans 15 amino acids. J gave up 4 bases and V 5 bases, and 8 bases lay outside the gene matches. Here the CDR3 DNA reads TGTGCCAGCAGTTTAGGCGGGGGGGCCCCAGAGACCCAGTACTTC. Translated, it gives CASSLGGGAPETQYF.

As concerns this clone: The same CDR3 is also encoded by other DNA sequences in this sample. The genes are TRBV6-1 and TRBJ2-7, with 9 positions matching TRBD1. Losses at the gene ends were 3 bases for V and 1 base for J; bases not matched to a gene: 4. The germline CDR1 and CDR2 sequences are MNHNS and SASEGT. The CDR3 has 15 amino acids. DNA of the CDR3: TGTGCCAGCAGTGAGCCCGGACAGGGGTCCTACGAGCAGTACTTC. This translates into CASSEPGQGSYEQYF.

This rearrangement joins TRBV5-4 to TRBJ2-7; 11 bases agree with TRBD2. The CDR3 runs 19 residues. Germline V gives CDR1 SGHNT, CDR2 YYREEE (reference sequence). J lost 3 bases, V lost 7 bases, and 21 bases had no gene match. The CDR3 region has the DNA TGTGCCAGCCCAGCTTATCTCTGGCCTAGCGGGGGGACGAACTACGAGCAGTACTTC. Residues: CASPAYLWPSGGTNYEQYF. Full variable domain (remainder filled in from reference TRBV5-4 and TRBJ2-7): ETGVTQSPTHLIKTRGQQVTLRCSSQSGHNTVSWYQQALGQGPQFIFQYYREEENGRGNFPPRFSGLQFPNYSSELNVNALELDDSALYLCASPAYLWPSGGTNYEQYFGPGTRLTVT.

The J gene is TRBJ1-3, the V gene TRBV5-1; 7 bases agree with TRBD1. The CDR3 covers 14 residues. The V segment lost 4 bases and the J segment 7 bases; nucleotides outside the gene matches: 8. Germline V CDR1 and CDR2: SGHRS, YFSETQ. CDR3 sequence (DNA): TGCGCCAGCAGCCCACCTGACAGGGTCAACACCATATATTTT. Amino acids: CASSPPDRVNTIYF. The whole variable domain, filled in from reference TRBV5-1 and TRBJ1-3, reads KAGVTQTPRYLIKTRGQQVTLSCSPISGHRSVSWYQQTPGQGLQFLFEYFSETQRNKGNFPGRFSGRQFSNSRSEMNVSTLELGDSALYLCASSPPDRVNTIYFGEGSWLTVV.

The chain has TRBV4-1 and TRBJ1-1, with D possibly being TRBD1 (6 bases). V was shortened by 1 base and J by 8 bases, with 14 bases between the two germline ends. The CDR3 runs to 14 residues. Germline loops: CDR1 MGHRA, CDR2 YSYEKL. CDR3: CASSQGWTDSEAFF. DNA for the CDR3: TGCGCCAGCAGCCAAGGGTGGACAGACAGCGAAGCTTTCTTT.

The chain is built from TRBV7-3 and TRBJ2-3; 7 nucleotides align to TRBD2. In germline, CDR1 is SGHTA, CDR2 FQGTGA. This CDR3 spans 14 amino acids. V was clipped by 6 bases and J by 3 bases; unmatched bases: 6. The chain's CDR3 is CASSPGLSTDTQYF. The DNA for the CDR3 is TGTGCCAGCAGTCCGGGACTAAGTACAGATACGCAGTATTTT. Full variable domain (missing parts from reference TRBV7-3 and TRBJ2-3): GAGVSQTPSNKVTEKGKYVELRCDPISGHTALYWYRQSLGQGPEFLIYFQGTGAADDSGLPNDRFFAVRPEGSVSTLKIQRTERGDSAVYLCASSPGLSTDTQYFGPGTRLTVL.

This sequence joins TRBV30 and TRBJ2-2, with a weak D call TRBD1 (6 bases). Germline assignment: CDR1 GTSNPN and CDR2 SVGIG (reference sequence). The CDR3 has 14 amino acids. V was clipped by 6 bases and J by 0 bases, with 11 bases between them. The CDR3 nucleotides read TGTGCCTGTATAAGGACAGCGAACACCGGGGAGCTGTTTTTT. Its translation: CACIRTANTGELFF.

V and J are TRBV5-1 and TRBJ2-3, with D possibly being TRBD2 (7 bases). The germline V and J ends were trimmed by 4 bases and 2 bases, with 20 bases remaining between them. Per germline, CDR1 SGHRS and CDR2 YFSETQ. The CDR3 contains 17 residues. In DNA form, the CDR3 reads TGCGCCAGCAGCGCCTGGGGGGGCGGGGATTTCACAGATACGCAGTATTTT. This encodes CASSAWGGGDFTDTQYF. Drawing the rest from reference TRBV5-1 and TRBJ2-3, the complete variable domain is KAGVTQTPRYLIKTRGQQVTLSCSPISGHRSVSWYQQTPGQGLQFLFEYFSETQRNKGNFPGRFSGRQFSNSRSEMNVSTLELGDSALYLCASSAWGGGDFTDTQYFGPGTRLTVL.

For the CDR3, the DNA is TGTGCCAGCAGTTTATCGGGACTCCTACCCTACGAGCAGTACTTC. This codes for CASSLSGLLPYEQYF. J is TRBJ2-7 and V is TRBV27; weak D call: TRBD2 (6 bases). The V end lost 0 bases, the J end lost 2 bases, and 11 bases lay between the germline ends. The germline gives CDR1 MNHEY, CDR2 SMNVEV (reference sequence). The CDR3 loop spans 15 amino acids.

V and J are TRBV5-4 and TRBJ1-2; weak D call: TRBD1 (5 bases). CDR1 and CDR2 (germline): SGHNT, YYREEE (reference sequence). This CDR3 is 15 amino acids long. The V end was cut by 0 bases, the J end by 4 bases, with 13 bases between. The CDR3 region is CASSLAREGSYGYTF. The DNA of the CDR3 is TGTGCCAGCAGCTTGGCACGGGAGGGGAGCTATGGCTACACCTTC.

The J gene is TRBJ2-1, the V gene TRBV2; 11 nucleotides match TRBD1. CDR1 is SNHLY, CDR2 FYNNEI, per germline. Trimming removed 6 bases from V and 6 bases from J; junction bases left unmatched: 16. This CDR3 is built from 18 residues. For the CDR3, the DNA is TGTGCCAGCAGAAACCCGGGACAGGGGGTACAAGGAGTCAATGAGCAGTTCTTC. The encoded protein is CASRNPGQGVQGVNEQFF.

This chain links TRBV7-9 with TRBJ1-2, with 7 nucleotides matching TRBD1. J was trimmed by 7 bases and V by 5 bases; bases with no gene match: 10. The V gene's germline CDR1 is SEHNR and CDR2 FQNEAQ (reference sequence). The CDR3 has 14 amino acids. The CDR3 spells CASSPEGGTVGYTF. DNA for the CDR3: TGTGCCAGCAGCCCAGAGGGCGGGACAGTTGGCTACACCTTC.

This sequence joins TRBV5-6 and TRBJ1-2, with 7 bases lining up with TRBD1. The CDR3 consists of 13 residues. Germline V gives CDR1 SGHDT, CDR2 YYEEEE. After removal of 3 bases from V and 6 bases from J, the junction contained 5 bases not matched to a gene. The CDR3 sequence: CASSYTGAHGYTF. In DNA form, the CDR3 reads TGTGCCAGCAGCTACACAGGGGCACATGGCTACACCTTC.

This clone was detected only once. CDR3 sequence (DNA): TGTGCCTGGAGAGACAGGACTTACCAAGAGACCCAGTACTTC. Amino acids: CAWRDRTYQETQYF. V and J are TRBV30 and TRBJ2-5, with D possibly being TRBD1 (6 bases). In germline, CDR1 is GTSNPN, CDR2 SVGIG (reference sequence). This CDR3 region has 14 residues. With 3 bases removed from V and 0 bases from J, the gap between germline ends came to 11 bases.

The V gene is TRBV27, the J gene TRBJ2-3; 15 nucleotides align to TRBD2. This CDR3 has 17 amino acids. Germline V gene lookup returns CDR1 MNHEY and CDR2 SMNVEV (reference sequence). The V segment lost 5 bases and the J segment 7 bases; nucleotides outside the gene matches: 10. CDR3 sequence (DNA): TGTGCCAGCAGTCCCCTCGGACTAGCGGGGGGGCAGAATACGCAGTATTTT. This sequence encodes CASSPLGLAGGQNTQYF.

In DNA, the CDR3 is TGTGCCAGCAGCGTGGGTCAGGGCCGTTCCCTCTCCTACGAGCAGTACTTC. It codes for CASSVGQGRSLSYEQYF. The gene calls are TRBV5-4 and TRBJ2-7, with D possibly TRBD1 on 5 matching bases. V was trimmed by 4 bases and J by 0 bases, leaving 20 bases between them. The CDR3 length is 17 residues. Germline V gene sequence: CDR1 SGHNT, CDR2 YYREEE (reference sequence). Full variable domain (outside the CDR3, taken from reference TRBV5-4 and TRBJ2-7): ETGVTQSPTHLIKTRGQQVTLRCSSQSGHNTVSWYQQALGQGPQFIFQYYREEENGRGNFPPRFSGLQFPNYSSELNVNALELDDSALYLCASSVGQGRSLSYEQYFGPGTRLTVT.

CDR3 loop: CASSQGDLEQFF. CDR3 in DNA: TGCGCCAGCAGCCAGGGGGACTTGGAGCAGTTCTTC. This sequence joins TRBV4-1 and TRBJ2-1; a weak D match, TRBD2 (6 bases). Germline assignment: CDR1 MGHRA and CDR2 YSYEKL. V lost 3 bases and J 10 bases, leaving 10 bases between the germline ends. CDR3 length: 12 amino acids.

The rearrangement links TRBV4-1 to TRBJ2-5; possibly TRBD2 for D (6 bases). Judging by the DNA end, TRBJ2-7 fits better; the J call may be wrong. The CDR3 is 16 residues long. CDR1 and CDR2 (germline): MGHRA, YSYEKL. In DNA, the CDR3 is TGCGCCAGCAGCCACGTAGGTCTGGCGGGGTCGTACGAGCAGTACTTC. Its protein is CASSHVGLAGSYEQYF.

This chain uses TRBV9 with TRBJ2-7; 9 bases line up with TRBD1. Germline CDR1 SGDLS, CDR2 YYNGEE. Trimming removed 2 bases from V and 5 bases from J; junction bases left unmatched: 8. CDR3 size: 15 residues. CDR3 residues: CASSVGQGLGHEQYF. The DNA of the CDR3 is TGTGCCAGCAGCGTGGGACAGGGATTGGGTCACGAGCAGTACTTC.